Below, one T cell receptor (beta chain) is given with its context. Its matching antigen is unknown. The data belong to a study of T cell responses to AZD1222 COVID-19 vaccine. Whole-study results and caveats: Clonal diversity may have been underestimated, and the donors were mostly white British, with more females than males. Targeting of unmutated variant regions was reportedly seen in nearly half of spike-specific TCRs. The span of vaccine-associated CD4 TCRs extended across spike, with dominance at 160-218 and 743-854. Spike-specific TCRs gained breadth and depth after people received two AZD1222 doses.

The assay was immunoSEQ multiplex PCR, and TCRdb's table has in-frame clones only and misses some. The sample has about 120,000 clones, 70% to 90% seen once. Germline-derived CDR1 and CDR2 are MNHEY and SVGAGI. The CDR3 is 14 residues long. Trimming took 2 bases from V and 3 from J, leaving 11 bases between them. This material consisted of peripheral blood, taken on day 0 of AZD1222 vaccination. The clonotype originates from an adult in good health. The J gene is TRBJ2-7, the V gene TRBV6-5; the D gene could be TRBD1 or TRBD2 (6 bases each). CDR3: CASSYGGTIYEQYF. The DNA for the CDR3 is TGTGCCAGCAGTTACGGGGGGACAATCTACGAGCAGTACTTC.